This is a list of T cell receptor beta chains from one sample in a study of blood T cells in healthy people across ages. MiXCR was run by TCRdb on the 5' RACE reads, yielding one entry per CDR3 protein. The sample holds 650,000 to 800,000 distinct CDR3 sequences, about 42% seen once. Sequences were obtained from blood. Receptor source: a man aged 55 to 70 in good health. Both conserved end residues are part of each CDR3. D genes are given only for firm matches. Clone sizes are given selectively: once, few, many, or a class where the clone is expanded.

D,J,size,V,CDR3,DNA
TRBD2,TRBJ2-3,once,TRBV28,CASSPSSGGSSRGDTQYF,TGTGCCAGCAGTCCCTCTAGCGGGGGTTCCTCTAGGGGGGATACGCAGTATTTT
.,TRBJ2-7,.,TRBV18,CASRARDSSEQYF,TGTGCCAGCCGCGCCCGGGACTCCAGTGAGCAGTACTTC
.,TRBJ2-3,few,TRBV9,CASSVMSQGGTDTQYF,TGTGCCAGCAGCGTTATGAGCCAAGGTGGCACAGATACGCAGTATTTT
TRBD1,TRBJ2-1,.,TRBV7-2,CASSFSPTGQGEQFF,TGTGCCAGCAGCTTCTCCCCGACAGGGCAAGGGGAGCAGTTCTTC
.,TRBJ2-7,.,TRBV27,CASSKETATSLYEQYF,TGTGCCAGCAGTAAGGAGACAGCGACCTCTCTCTACGAGCAGTACTTC
.,TRBJ1-1,few,TRBV15,CATSSLSSGTKAFF,TGTGCCACCAGCAGCCTATCTTCGGGGACGAAAGCTTTCTTT
.,TRBJ2-1,.,TRBV28,CASSAAGSSYNEQFF,TGTGCCAGCAGTGCGGCGGGGAGCTCCTACAATGAGCAGTTCTTC
.,TRBJ2-7,many,TRBV27,CASRARGGYEQYF,TGTGCCAGCAGGGCCAGGGGGGGATACGAGCAGTACTTC
.,TRBJ2-7,.,TRBV5-5,CASSAGGVPYEQYF,TGTGCCAGCAGCGCCGGAGGGGTCCCCTACGAGCAGTACTTC
.,TRBJ2-5,.,TRBV4-2,CASSQDVWGTQYF,TGTGCCAGCAGCCAAGATGTATGGGGGACCCAGTACTTC
.,TRBJ1-1,few,TRBV7-2,CASSLVAVQGAEAFF,TGTGCCAGCAGCTTAGTTGCAGTCCAAGGAGCTGAAGCTTTCTTT
.,TRBJ1-2,few,TRBV6-2/TRBV6-3,CASSYGGRNYGYTF,TGTGCCAGCAGTTACGGGGGCCGGAACTATGGCTACACCTTC
TRBD1,TRBJ2-5,.,TRBV6-2/TRBV6-3,CASSNRDRGQETQYF,TGTGCCAGCAGTAACCGGGACAGGGGGCAAGAGACCCAGTACTTC
TRBD2,TRBJ2-7,.,TRBV9,CASSGERGRYNEQYF,TGTGCCAGCAGCGGAGAGCGGGGGCGCTACAATGAGCAGTACTTC
TRBD1,TRBJ1-4,.,TRBV20-1,CSTREGARNEKLFF,TGCAGTACAAGAGAGGGGGCAAGAAACGAAAAACTGTTTTTT
.,TRBJ1-6,.,TRBV20-1,CSARDRASGRSSPLHF,TGCAGTGCTAGAGACAGGGCCTCCGGTCGTAGTTCACCCCTCCACTTT
TRBD1,TRBJ1-6,.,TRBV11-2,CASSLVQGAGNSPLHF,TGTGCCAGCAGCTTAGTCCAGGGGGCTGGAAATTCACCCCTCCACTTT
.,TRBJ2-1,.,TRBV6-2/TRBV6-3,CASSRSLTPYNEQFF,TGTGCCAGCAGCCGTAGCCTAACACCCTACAATGAGCAGTTCTTC
.,TRBJ2-7,.,TRBV6-5,CASSSSGIYEQYF,TGTGCCAGCAGTTCGTCAGGGATCTACGAGCAGTACTTC
TRBD1,TRBJ1-5,.,TRBV10-3,CAISQGQGYNQPQHF,TGTGCCATCAGTCAGGGACAGGGGTACAATCAGCCCCAGCATTTT
TRBD2,TRBJ2-6,.,TRBV20-1,CSARIAGPSGADVLTF,TGCAGTGCTAGAATAGCGGGGCCATCTGGGGCCGACGTCCTGACTTTC
.,TRBJ1-2,few,TRBV4-2,CASSQGDLNYGYTF,TGTGCCAGCAGCCAGGGGGATTTGAACTATGGCTACACCTTC
.,TRBJ2-5,.,TRBV5-6,CASSFSLDSWKQETQYF,TGTGCCAGCAGCTTCTCCCTGGACAGCTGGAAACAAGAGACCCAGTACTTC
TRBD2,TRBJ2-7,.,TRBV4-3,CASSQGTSGKYEQYF,TGCGCCAGCAGCCAAGGGACTAGCGGGAAATACGAGCAGTACTTC
.,TRBJ1-2,.,TRBV10-3,CAISDSQGRDYGYTF,TGTGCCATCAGTGACTCGCAGGGAAGAGACTATGGCTACACCTTC
.,TRBJ2-5,once,TRBV27,CANSPRGSQETQYF,TGTGCCAACAGTCCCAGAGGGTCCCAAGAGACCCAGTACTTC
.,TRBJ2-7,.,TRBV10-3,CAISEPGRAIYEQYF,TGTGCCATCAGTGAACCCGGCAGAGCTATTTACGAGCAGTACTTC
TRBD2,TRBJ2-1,.,TRBV5-1,CASSPWDYDNEQFF,TGCGCCAGCAGCCCCTGGGACTACGACAATGAGCAGTTCTTC
TRBD1,TRBJ2-7,few,TRBV6-2/TRBV6-3,CASSRSMTGPSYEQYF,TGTGCCAGCAGTAGATCCATGACAGGGCCTTCCTACGAGCAGTACTTC
.,TRBJ2-1,.,TRBV4-1,CASSQEGGTARNEQFF,TGCGCCAGCAGCCAAGAGGGGGGGACAGCCCGAAATGAGCAGTTCTTC
.,TRBJ2-5,.,TRBV20-1,CSVRPMDSSAQETQYF,TGCAGTGTTAGGCCCATGGACAGTTCAGCCCAAGAGACCCAGTACTTC
.,TRBJ2-3,few,TRBV4-1,CASSQAPTRGSSTDTQYF,TGCGCCAGCAGCCAAGCCCCAACGAGAGGGTCTAGCACAGATACGCAGTATTTT
.,TRBJ1-2,.,TRBV12-3/TRBV12-4,CASSRDSINTF,TGTGCCAGCAGTCGCGACAGCATCAACACCTTC
.,TRBJ2-1,.,TRBV7-2,CASSLQSGNNEQFF,TGTGCCAGCAGCCTCCAGTCGGGGAACAATGAGCAGTTCTTC
.,TRBJ1-5,.,TRBV12-3/TRBV12-4,CASTDGNYQPQHF,TGTGCCAGCACCGACGGAAATTATCAGCCCCAGCATTTT
TRBD2,TRBJ2-7,.,TRBV28,CASRTNQRGLAGVYEQYF,TGTGCCAGCAGAACCAACCAACGGGGGTTAGCGGGTGTCTACGAGCAGTACTTC
.,TRBJ1-6,few,TRBV5-5,CASSPGTVQNSPLHF,TGTGCCAGCAGCCCAGGGACCGTCCAAAATTCACCCCTCCACTTT
.,TRBJ2-1,.,TRBV4-1,CASSQDGRRSEQFF,TGCGCCAGCAGCCAAGATGGTAGAAGGTCTGAGCAGTTCTTC
TRBD2,TRBJ2-5,.,TRBV6-1,CASNRLAGGGETQYF,TGTGCCAGCAATAGACTAGCGGGGGGTGGCGAGACCCAGTACTTC
TRBD2,TRBJ2-7,.,TRBV7-8,CASSLAISGGFYEQYF,TGTGCCAGCAGCTTAGCCATTAGCGGGGGATTTTACGAGCAGTACTTC
.,TRBJ2-3,.,TRBV5-1,CASSAGDTDTQYF,TGCGCCAGCAGCGCAGGGGACACAGATACGCAGTATTTT
TRBD1,TRBJ2-5,few,TRBV5-1,CASSGTTGGLETQYF,TGCGCCAGCAGCGGGACGACAGGGGGCTTAGAGACCCAGTACTTC
TRBD1,TRBJ2-4,.,TRBV6-6,CASSPQGGAKNIQYF,TGTGCCAGCAGTCCACAGGGGGGAGCCAAAAACATTCAGTACTTC
TRBD1,TRBJ2-7,.,TRBV11-3,CASSFRDRGFYEQYF,TGTGCCAGCAGCTTCCGGGACAGGGGTTTCTACGAGCAGTACTTC
.,TRBJ2-6,few,TRBV5-1,CASSLEAGSSGANVLTF,TGCGCCAGCAGCTTGGAGGCAGGCAGCTCTGGGGCCAACGTCCTGACTTTC
TRBD2,TRBJ2-1,.,TRBV6-2/TRBV6-3,CASSTGGRSEQFF,TGTGCCAGCAGCACGGGGGGGCGCAGTGAGCAGTTCTTC
.,TRBJ2-7,few,TRBV21-1,CASRVSYEQYF,TGTGCCAGCAGGGTCTCCTACGAGCAGTACTTC
.,TRBJ2-6,.,TRBV12-3/TRBV12-4,CASSAPGGLPGANVLTF,TGTGCCAGCAGCGCACCTGGGGGCTTACCTGGGGCCAACGTCCTGACTTTC
TRBD2,TRBJ2-5,few,TRBV27,CASRRGAWETQYF,TGTGCCAGCAGGCGGGGGGCCTGGGAGACCCAGTACTTC
.,TRBJ1-2,.,TRBV4-3,CASSQDMGEGFWGYTF,TGCGCCAGCAGCCAAGATATGGGAGAGGGGTTTTGGGGCTACACCTTC
TRBD2,TRBJ2-5,.,TRBV5-1,CASKISGAQETQYF,TGCGCCAGCAAAATCAGCGGGGCTCAAGAGACCCAGTACTTC
.,TRBJ1-3,.,TRBV20-1,CGGAQNGNTIYF,TGCGGCGGGGCCCAGAATGGAAACACCATATATTTT
TRBD1,TRBJ1-6,.,TRBV20-1,CSARIGTGDSPLHF,TGCAGTGCTAGAATCGGGACAGGGGATTCACCCCTCCACTTT
TRBD1,TRBJ2-1,few,TRBV20-1,CSALDRGLYNEQFF,TGCAGTGCCCTAGACAGGGGCCTATACAATGAGCAGTTCTTC
.,TRBJ2-5,once,TRBV28,CASSPPTVYGQYF,TGTGCCAGCAGTCCCCCAACGGTCTACGGACAGTACTTC
.,TRBJ2-7,.,TRBV6-2/TRBV6-3,CAVHRGDQADEQYF,TGTGCCGTGCATCGGGGAGATCAGGCCGACGAGCAGTACTTC
TRBD1,TRBJ2-1,.,TRBV6-6,CASNSPGQGYNEQFF,TGTGCCAGCAATTCACCGGGACAGGGCTACAATGAGCAGTTCTTC
.,TRBJ2-5,.,TRBV20-1,CSATYPPGALGRETQYF,TGCAGTGCTACCTATCCTCCCGGGGCCCTGGGGAGGGAGACCCAGTACTTC
.,TRBJ2-1,.,TRBV29-1,CSDSEQFF,TGCAGCGACTCGGAGCAGTTCTTC
.,TRBJ2-5,.,TRBV15,CATSRDRFETQYF,TGTGCCACCAGCAGAGATCGTTTCGAGACCCAGTACTTC